This TCR beta chain is from a study of cytomegalovirus exposure and HLA in healthy donors. Looking at the study overall: Unique TCRs numbering roughly 80 million, obtained from HLA-typed donors, made up an early data release.

Sampled while nominally healthy, donors likely had unrecorded immune exposures. PCR amplification relied on 60 Vbeta primers (plus 13 Jbeta primers). TCRdb keeps only in-frame clones here, not all; method: immunoSEQ multiplex PCR. Found here are tens of thousands of clones, around four fifths of them singletons; the top ten hold around 8.9%. After removal of 1 base from V and 4 bases from J, the junction contained 6 bases not matched to a gene. The CDR3 is 15 amino acids. The V gene's germline CDR1 is SGHDN and CDR2 FVKESK. V is TRBV14 and J is TRBJ2-7; TRBD1 matches at 8 bases. This TCR came from a middle-aged man in good health and CMV-seronegative. Source material: PBMCs. The CDR3 nucleotides read TGTGCCAGCAGCCAAGCAGGGGGCGCTTATTACGAGCAGTACTTC. It translates to CASSQAGGAYYEQYF.